This T cell receptor beta chain was identified during a study of cytomegalovirus exposure and HLA in healthy donors. Study summary: Early on, a data release was issued that held roughly 84 million unique TCRs from HLA-typed donors. General study points: Per a later analysis, 15,000 to 20,000 TCR beta sequences showed association with HLA alleles at 0.05 false discovery rate. The study listed around 150 cytomegalovirus-associated TCR beta chains. Rarity held for most TCR sequences, but there were some public TCRs that occurred in many donors.

CDR1 and CDR2 (germline): SGHTA, FQGNSA. This CDR3 spans 13 amino acids. V was clipped by 5 bases and J by 4 bases, with 11 bases between them. The PCR made use of 60 Vbeta and 13 Jbeta primers. Sequencing was performed with immunoSEQ multiplex PCR; in TCRdb, only in-frame clones are kept and a portion is missing. The sample consists of some 110,000 clones, around 85% of them appearing once. With respect to this clone: Antigen: not known.

Sequencing was carried out using PBMCs. The source is a man between 60 and 75 years old in good health and CMV-seronegative. This chain connects TRBV7-2 to TRBJ2-5, with D perhaps matching TRBD2 (6 bases). The CDR3 sequence: CASSARLGETQYF. The CDR3 DNA is TGTGCCAGCAGCGCCCGACTAGGAGAGACCCAGTACTTC.